The T cell receptor beta chain described here comes from a study of tumor and adjacent non-tumor tissue in lung cancer. Study-level information: Patients comprised 12 adenocarcinoma, a couple of squamous cell carcinoma and 1 small cell lung cancer. Whole-study results and caveats: Normal lung showed higher cumulative top 100 clone frequency than tumor. Significantly higher TCR diversity was found in tumor than normal lung.

Concerning this clonotype: Its antigen is undetermined. Its ends do not fully match the called genes, so a read error is possible.

The template was RNA from unsorted bulk tissue. Newly diagnosed lung cancer patients had thoracic surgery in China, August–late 2014, without prior chemotherapy. TCRbeta libraries were built with three rounds of nested PCR, modified from ARM-PCR. TCRdb reprocessed the multiplex PCR reads via MiXCR and lists one record per CDR3 protein. Found here are 95,000 to 150,000 distinct CDR3 sequences, 66% of them singletons; the top ten hold 10% to 15%. In germline, CDR1 is GTSNPN, CDR2 SVGIG (reference sequence). The CDR3 has 13 residues. This TCR was recovered from a man aged 25-45 years with non-small cell lung cancer. The chain links TRBV30 to TRBJ2-1; D not certain. Sequencing input: lung tumor tissue. The CDR3 DNA sequence: TGTGTCTGGAGTATAGGGATCTACAATGAGCAGTTCTTC. Translating it yields CVWSIGIYNEQFF.